Given below is one TCR beta chain in context. The CDR3 extends over 13 amino acids. Germline V gene sequence: CDR1 GTSNPN, CDR2 SVGIG (reference sequence). V lost 1 base to trimming and J lost 7 bases; unmatched junction nucleotides: 5. Clones were sequenced by immunoSEQ multiplex PCR, and TCRdb holds only the in-frame ones, with some missing. The sample has tens of thousands of clones; 85% to 90% are singletons. This entry comes from a study of PD-L1 blockade in urothelial cancer. The J gene is TRBJ2-5, the V gene TRBV30, with TRBD1 identical over 8 bases. Source: PBMCs, taken around atezolizumab (anti-PD-L1) treatment. This sequence originates from a man in his forties or fifties with urothelial cancer. The chain's CDR3 is CAWSATGEGTQYF. In nucleotides, the CDR3 is TGTGCCTGGAGTGCGACAGGGGAAGGGACCCAGTACTTC. Full variable domain (missing parts from reference TRBV30 and TRBJ2-5): SQTIHQWPATLVQPVGSPLSLECTVEGTSNPNLYWYRQAAGRGLQLLFYSVGIGQISSEVPQNLSASRPQDRQFILSSKKLLLSDSGFYLCAWSATGEGTQYFGPGTRLLVL.